The 7 T cell receptor beta chains below were found in one sample sequenced in a study of CD8 T cells in Susac syndrome. Random hexamers primed reverse transcription of about 0.5 to 1 ug RNA. TCRdb redid the calling of the immunoSEQ multiplex PCR reads with MiXCR, one entry per CDR3 protein. This table holds some 110,000 distinct CDR3 sequences, approximately 94% found once. The sequenced sample was CD8+ T cells from PBMCs. These receptors were collected from a human donor with Susac syndrome.

The V gene is TRBV9, the J gene TRBJ2-1; TRBD2 agrees at 10 bases. Germline V CDR1 and CDR2: SGDLS, YYNGEE. CDR3 size: 15 residues. With V trimmed by 0 bases and J by 8 bases, 5 bases remained unmatched. The DNA of the CDR3 is TGTGCCAGCAGCGTAGCCGGACTAGCGGTCGATGAGCAGTTCTTC. Translation: CASSVAGLAVDEQFF.

J is TRBJ2-5 and V is TRBV9, with TRBD1 matching 9 bases. The J segment lost 4 bases and the V segment lost 1 base, leaving 5 bases of the junction unmatched. There are 15 residues in the CDR3. Germline CDR1 and CDR2: SGDLS and YYNGEE. The CDR3 loop is CASSVTGGVLETQYF. For the CDR3, the DNA is TGTGCCAGCAGCGTAACAGGGGGCGTATTAGAGACCCAGTACTTC.

In its sample, this clonotype was seen a few times. V and J are TRBV6-1 and TRBJ1-4, with D possibly TRBD1 on 5 matching bases. Trimming pared 11 bases from V and 6 bases from J, leaving 16 bases between. The CDR3 spans 13 residues. Per germline, CDR1 MNHNS and CDR2 SASEGT. Here the CDR3 DNA reads TGTGCCTCCCGGGCGTGGGGCTATGAAAAACTGTTTTTT. Encoded protein: CASRAWGYEKLFF.

The chain has TRBV9 and TRBJ2-1; D gene uncertain. The V end was cut by 4 bases, the J end by 8 bases, with 10 bases between. The CDR3 runs 12 residues. Germline CDR1 reads SGDLS; CDR2 reads YYNGEE. The CDR3 nucleotides read TGTGCCAGCAGCCCCCCCTCATATGAGCAGTTCTTC. This codes for CASSPPSYEQFF.

V gene TRBV5-6 combines with J gene TRBJ1-2; TRBD1 agrees at 9 bases. Germline trimming cut 2 bases from V and 8 bases from J; bases unmatched to any gene: 7. In germline, CDR1 is SGHDT, CDR2 YYEEEE. This CDR3 is built from 14 residues. For the CDR3, the DNA is TGTGCCAGCAGCTTCCGAAGGGACAGGGAAGGCTACACCTTC. Protein sequence: CASSFRRDREGYTF.

The chain has TRBV20-1 and TRBJ2-6; D is unresolved. V shed 5 bases and J shed 4 bases, with 15 bases lying between them. The CDR3 contains 15 residues. Germline V gene sequence: CDR1 DFQATT, CDR2 SNEGSKA (reference sequence). The CDR3 DNA sequence: TGCAGTGCTTTACCAGGAATGTCGGGGGCCAACGTCCTGACTTTC. Translating it yields CSALPGMSGANVLTF.

The CDR3 is CASSLVGTDNYEQYF. In DNA, the CDR3 is TGTGCCAGCAGCTTAGTAGGGACGGACAACTACGAGCAGTACTTC. The chain joins TRBV7-9 to TRBJ2-7, with D perhaps assigned TRBD1 or TRBD2 (5 bases each). Per germline, CDR1 SEHNR and CDR2 FQNEAQ (reference sequence). This CDR3 is built from 15 residues. The V end lost 1 base, the J end lost 3 bases, and 13 bases lay between the germline ends.